Listed here is a single T cell receptor (beta chain). Its antigen is as yet unknown. Extraction of RNA preceded its reverse transcription into cDNA, which served as the sequencing template. Sequencing was performed with immunoSEQ multiplex PCR; in TCRdb, only in-frame clones are kept and a portion is missing. The table records approximately 110,000 clones, around 50% of them present only once. These data originate in a study of CD8+ T cells in alopecia areata. Regarding the study as a whole: Against the mouse data, patients shared TCRs less clearly, possibly for HLA reasons.

The treatment denotes: oral pan-JAK inhibitor, 5-10 mg twice daily. Germline V gene sequence: CDR1 MNHNY, CDR2 SVGAGI (reference sequence). V shed 3 bases and J 4 bases; nucleotides not matched to a gene: 8. The CDR3 sequence is 16 residues long. The specimen was CD8+ T cells sorted from blood, collected at week 24, from a patient treated with tofacitinib. The TCR comes from a human donor with alopecia areata. The rearrangement links TRBV6-6 to TRBJ1-5, with 8 bases lining up with TRBD1. CDR3 loop: CASSYADRAPNQPQHF. For the CDR3, the DNA is TGTGCCAGCAGTTATGCGGACAGGGCCCCTAATCAGCCCCAGCATTTT.